The 13 T cell receptor beta chains listed next were all sequenced from one sample in a study of cytomegalovirus exposure and HLA in healthy donors. Primers for the PCR totalled 60 Vbeta and 13 Jbeta. Clones were sequenced by immunoSEQ multiplex PCR, and TCRdb holds only the in-frame ones, with some missing. This table has about 200,000 clones, 75% to 90% appearing once. The sequenced sample consisted of PBMCs. All receptors come from a woman in her 50s in good health and CMV-seropositive.

CDR3 coding DNA: TGTGCCAGCAGTCCCGGGACTTGGGAAGAGACCCAGTACTTC. This translates into CASSPGTWEETQYF. The V call is TRBV7-2, the J call TRBJ2-5, with a tentative D call TRBD2 (6 bases). The CDR3 covers 14 residues. V lost 6 bases and J lost 3, with 14 bases in between. The germline CDR1 and CDR2 sequences are SGHTA and FQGNSA. Drawing the rest from reference TRBV7-2 and TRBJ2-5, the complete variable domain is GAGVSQSPSNKVTEKGKDVELRCDPISGHTALYWYRQSLGQGLEFLIYFQGNSAPDKSGLPSDRFSAERTGGSVSTLTIQRTQQEDSAVYLCASSPGTWEETQYFGPGTRLLVL.

The chain has TRBV28 and TRBJ2-7; possibly TRBD1 for D (5 bases). Trimming took 7 bases from V and 0 from J, leaving 16 bases between them. The CDR3 sequence is 15 residues long. Per germline, CDR1 MDHEN and CDR2 SYDVKM. The CDR3: CASNIIQGSSYEQYF. The DNA for the CDR3 is TGTGCCAGCAACATAATTCAGGGCTCCTCCTACGAGCAGTACTTC. The full variable domain, with the rest looked up from reference TRBV28 and TRBJ2-7, is DVKVTQSSRYLVKRTGEKVFLECVQDMDHENMFWYRQDPGLGLRLIYFSYDVKMKEKGDIPEGYSVSREKKERFSLILESASTNQTSMYLCASNIIQGSSYEQYFGPGTRLTVT.

The V gene is TRBV14, the J gene TRBJ1-3, with D possibly being TRBD1 (5 bases). Germline CDR1 is SGHDN and CDR2 is FVKESK. The CDR3 consists of 16 residues. V lost 2 bases and J 0 bases, leaving 11 bases between the germline ends. CDR3 sequence: CASSQLQVISGNTIYF. The CDR3 DNA reads as TGTGCCAGCAGCCAATTACAGGTTATCTCTGGAAACACCATATATTTT.

For this clone: Compared with germline, one end of the junction differs, possibly owing to a read error. The V gene is TRBV29-1, the J gene TRBJ1-4; 10 bases align to TRBD1. The V gene's germline CDR1 is SQVTM and CDR2 ANQGSEA. The CDR3 spans 16 residues. The chain's CDR3 is CSVQDRGLFKNEKLFF. The CDR3, as DNA: TGCAGCGTTCAAGACAGGGGGCTATTCAAGAATGAAAAACTGTTTTTT.

This chain uses TRBV9 with TRBJ2-1; TRBD1 might be the D (6 bases). CDR3 size: 15 residues. V shed 4 bases and J shed 10 bases, with 21 bases lying between them. Germline lookup yields CDR1 SGDLS and CDR2 YYNGEE. The CDR3 DNA sequence: TGTGCCAGCAGCCCTAGTGGGGGTTCAGGGGAGGAGCAGTTCTTC. Its protein is CASSPSGGSGEEQFF.

This clone has only a few counts. CDR3 amino acids: CASSLGPGGPKDLNEKLFF. For the CDR3, the DNA is TGCGCCAGCAGCCTCGGCCCCGGGGGGCCAAAGGACCTTAATGAAAAACTGTTTTTT. The V and J genes are TRBV4-1 and TRBJ1-4; D might be TRBD1 (6 bases). The CDR3 is 19 amino acids. CDR1 is MGHRA, CDR2 YSYEKL, per germline. The V end was cut by 4 bases, the J end by 4 bases, with 25 bases between.

J is TRBJ1-2 and V is TRBV5-1; 8 bases agree with TRBD1. From germline, CDR1 is SGHRS and CDR2 YFSETQ. V shed 4 bases and J 5 bases; nucleotides not matched to a gene: 13. The CDR3 contains 16 residues. CDR3 DNA: TGCGCCAGCAGCCCGGCGGGGACAGGTACCTCTTATGGCTACACCTTC. Translating gives CASSPAGTGTSYGYTF. Full variable domain (rest looked up from reference TRBV5-1 and TRBJ1-2): KAGVTQTPRYLIKTRGQQVTLSCSPISGHRSVSWYQQTPGQGLQFLFEYFSETQRNKGNFPGRFSGRQFSNSRSEMNVSTLELGDSALYLCASSPAGTGTSYGYTFGSGTRLTVV.

This clone showed up just once. This chain connects TRBV29-1 to TRBJ2-5, with TRBD1 as a possible D gene (5 bases). The CDR3 has 17 residues. Germline assignment: CDR1 SQVTM and CDR2 ANQGSEA. Trimming stripped 3 bases from V and 4 bases from J, with 24 bases between. The CDR3 DNA is TGCAGCGTTGAGCCCCTCTCTGCAGGGCAGTGGGGAGAGACCCAGTACTTC. Protein product: CSVEPLSAGQWGETQYF. Combining the CDR3 with reference TRBV29-1 and TRBJ2-5 gives the whole variable domain SAVISQKPSRDICQRGTSLTIQCQVDSQVTMMFWYRQQPGQSLTLIATANQGSEATYESGFVIDKFPISRPNLTFSTLTVSNMSPEDSSIYLCSVEPLSAGQWGETQYFGPGTRLLVL.

This clone was seen a few times. V and J are TRBV4-3 and TRBJ2-5; 12 bases line up with TRBD2. Trimming took 0 bases from V and 4 from J; bases not matched to a gene: 6. Germline V CDR1 and CDR2: LGHNA, YSLEER. The CDR3 spans 17 residues. The DNA of the CDR3 is TGCGCCAGCAGCCAAGATCCTAGCGGGGGGGCCAGAGAGACCCAGTACTTC. This codes for CASSQDPSGGARETQYF.

The chain combines TRBV6-5 with TRBJ2-5; D is possibly TRBD1 (6 bases). V lost 10 bases and J lost 4, with 13 bases in between. CDR3 length: 12 residues. In germline, CDR1 is MNHEY, CDR2 SVGAGI. CDR3 DNA sequence: TGTGCCACTCAAAGAGGGGGAGAGACCCAGTACTTC. It specifies CATQRGGETQYF.

V and J are TRBV7-2 and TRBJ2-3; the match to TRBD2 covers 10 bases. This CDR3 has 16 residues. CDR1 and CDR2 (germline): SGHTA, FQGNSA. V dropped 0 bases and J dropped 4; count of bases not matched to a gene: 4. In DNA form, the CDR3 reads TGTGCCAGCAGCTTAGCGGGGCTAGCGGGGGCAGATACGCAGTATTTT. It is translated as CASSLAGLAGADTQYF.

The chain has TRBV6-5 and TRBJ2-7; TRBD2 matches 8 bases. The V gene's germline CDR1 is MNHEY and CDR2 SVGAGI. CDR3 size: 15 residues. The J segment lost 6 bases and the V segment lost 6 bases, leaving 13 bases of the junction unmatched. The CDR3 reads CASSSTGGGVGEQYF. CDR3 DNA: TGTGCCAGCAGCTCCACCGGGGGGGGAGTCGGCGAGCAGTACTTC.

The chain links TRBV27 to TRBJ1-2, with D possibly matching TRBD1 (6 bases). CDR3 length: 13 amino acids. Trimming shortened V by 6 bases and J by 3 bases, and 11 bases separated the two germline ends. In germline, CDR1 is MNHEY, CDR2 SMNVEV (reference sequence). Here the CDR3 reads CASRTGSDYGYTF. DNA for the CDR3: TGTGCCAGCAGAACAGGGTCGGACTATGGCTACACCTTC.